Listed here are 6 T cell receptor beta chains from one sample, sequenced in a study of PD-L1 blockade in urothelial cancer. Here immunoSEQ multiplex PCR was the method, and the copy in TCRdb shows in-frame clones only, minus some. The sample holds some 100,000 clones; approximately 90% are singletons and the top ten take 0.75% to 0.95%. The sample here was PBMCs, taken around atezolizumab (anti-PD-L1) treatment. All receptors derive from a woman aged 80 or over with urothelial cancer.

The chain joins TRBV5-1 to TRBJ2-1; 9 nucleotides line up with TRBD1. CDR1 is SGHRS, CDR2 YFSETQ, per germline. The CDR3 totals 17 residues. V dropped 4 bases and J dropped 1; count of bases not matched to a gene: 9. The CDR3 protein is CASSREKTGGSYNEQFF. CDR3 bases: TGCGCCAGCAGCCGAGAAAAGACAGGGGGTTCCTACAATGAGCAGTTCTTC.

This chain connects TRBV4-1 to TRBJ2-7; D is unclear. The CDR3 consists of 17 residues. CDR1 and CDR2 (germline): MGHRA, YSYEKL. V was pared by 0 bases and J by 0 bases, with 15 bases between. CDR3 in DNA: TGCGCCAGCAGCCAAGATAGTCGGCGGCCAAACTCCTACGAGCAGTACTTC. Translation: CASSQDSRRPNSYEQYF.

The chain uses TRBV5-1 and TRBJ2-5; TRBD2 matches at 7 bases. The CDR3 is 14 residues long. CDR1 SGHRS and CDR2 YFSETQ come from the germline V gene. Unmatched junction bases numbered 10, after V lost 5 bases and J lost 6 bases. The chain's CDR3 is CASRRTSEGQTQYF. In DNA, the CDR3 is TGCGCCAGCAGGCGAACTAGCGAGGGGCAGACCCAGTACTTC.

The gene calls are TRBV5-4 and TRBJ2-3; 10 bases map to TRBD1. Losses at the gene ends were 5 bases for V and 5 bases for J; bases not matched to a gene: 8. The CDR3 has 15 amino acids. Germline CDR1 SGHNT, CDR2 YYREEE (reference sequence). The CDR3 is CASRQGQGRGDTQYF. DNA for the CDR3: TGTGCCAGCAGACAGGGACAGGGGAGGGGAGATACGCAGTATTTT.

The rearrangement uses TRBV19 and TRBJ2-7, with D possibly being TRBD1 (6 bases). V was clipped by 4 bases and J by 6 bases, with 25 bases between them. CDR3 length equals 17 residues. Germline V gene lookup returns CDR1 LNHDA and CDR2 SQIVND (reference sequence). The DNA of the CDR3 is TGTGCCAGTAGTACGGGACATGGAGGCCCAGCGACCGCCGAGCAGTACTTC. This gives the protein CASSTGHGGPATAEQYF.

V usage is TRBV30 and J usage is TRBJ2-1; no reliable D call. From germline, CDR1 is GTSNPN and CDR2 SVGIG (reference sequence). The CDR3 totals 14 residues. V was shortened by 4 bases and J by 1 base, with 11 bases between the two germline ends. In DNA, the CDR3 is TGTGCCTGGACCCCGGGTACTTCCTACAATGAGCAGTTCTTC. This translates into CAWTPGTSYNEQFF.